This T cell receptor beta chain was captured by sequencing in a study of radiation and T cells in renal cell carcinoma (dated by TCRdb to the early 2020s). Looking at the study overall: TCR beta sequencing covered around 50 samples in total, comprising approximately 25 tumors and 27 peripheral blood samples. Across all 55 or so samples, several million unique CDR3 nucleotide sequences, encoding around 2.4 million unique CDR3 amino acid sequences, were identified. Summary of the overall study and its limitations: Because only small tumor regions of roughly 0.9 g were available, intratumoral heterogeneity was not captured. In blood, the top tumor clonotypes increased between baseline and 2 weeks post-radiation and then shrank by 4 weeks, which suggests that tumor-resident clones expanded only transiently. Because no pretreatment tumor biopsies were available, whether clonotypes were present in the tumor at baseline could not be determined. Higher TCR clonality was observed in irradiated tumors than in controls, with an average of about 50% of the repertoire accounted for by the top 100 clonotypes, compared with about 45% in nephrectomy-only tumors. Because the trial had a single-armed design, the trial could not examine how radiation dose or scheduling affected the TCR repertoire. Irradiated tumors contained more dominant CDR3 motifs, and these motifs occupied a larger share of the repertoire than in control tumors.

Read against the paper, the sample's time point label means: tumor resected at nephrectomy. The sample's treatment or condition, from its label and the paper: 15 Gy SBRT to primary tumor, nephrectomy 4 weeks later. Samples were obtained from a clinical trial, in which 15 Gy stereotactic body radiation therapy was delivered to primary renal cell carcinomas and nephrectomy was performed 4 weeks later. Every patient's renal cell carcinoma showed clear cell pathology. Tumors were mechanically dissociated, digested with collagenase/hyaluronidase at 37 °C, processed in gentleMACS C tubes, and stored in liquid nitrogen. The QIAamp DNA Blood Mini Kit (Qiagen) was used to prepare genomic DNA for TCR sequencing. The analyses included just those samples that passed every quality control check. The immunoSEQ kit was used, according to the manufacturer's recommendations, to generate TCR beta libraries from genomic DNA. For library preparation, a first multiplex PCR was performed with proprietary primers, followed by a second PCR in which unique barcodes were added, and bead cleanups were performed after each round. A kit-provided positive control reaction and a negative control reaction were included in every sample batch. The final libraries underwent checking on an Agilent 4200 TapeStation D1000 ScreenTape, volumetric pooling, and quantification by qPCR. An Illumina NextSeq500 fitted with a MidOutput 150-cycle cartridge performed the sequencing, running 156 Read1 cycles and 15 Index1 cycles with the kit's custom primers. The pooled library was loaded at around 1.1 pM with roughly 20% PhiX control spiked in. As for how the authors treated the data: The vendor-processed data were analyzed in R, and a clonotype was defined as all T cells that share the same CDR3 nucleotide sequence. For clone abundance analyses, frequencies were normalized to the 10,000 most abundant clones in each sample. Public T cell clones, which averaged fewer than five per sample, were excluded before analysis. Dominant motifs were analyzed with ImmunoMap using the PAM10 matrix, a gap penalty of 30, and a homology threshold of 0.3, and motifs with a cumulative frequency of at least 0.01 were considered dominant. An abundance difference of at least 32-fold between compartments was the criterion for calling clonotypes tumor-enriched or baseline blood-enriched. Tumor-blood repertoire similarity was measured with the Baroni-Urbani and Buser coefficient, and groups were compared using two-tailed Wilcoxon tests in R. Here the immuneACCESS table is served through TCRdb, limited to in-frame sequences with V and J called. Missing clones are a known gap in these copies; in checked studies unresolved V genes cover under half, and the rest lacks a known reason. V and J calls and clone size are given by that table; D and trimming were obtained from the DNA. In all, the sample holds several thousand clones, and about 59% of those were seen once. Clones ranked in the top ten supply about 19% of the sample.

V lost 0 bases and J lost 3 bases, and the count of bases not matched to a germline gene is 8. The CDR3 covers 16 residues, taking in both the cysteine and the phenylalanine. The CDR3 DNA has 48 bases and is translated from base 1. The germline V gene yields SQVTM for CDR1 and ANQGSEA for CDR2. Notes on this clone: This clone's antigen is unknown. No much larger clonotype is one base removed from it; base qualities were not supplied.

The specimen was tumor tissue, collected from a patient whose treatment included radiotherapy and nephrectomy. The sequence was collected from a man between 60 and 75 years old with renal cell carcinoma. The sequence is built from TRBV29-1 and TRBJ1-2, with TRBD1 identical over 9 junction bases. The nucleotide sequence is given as TGCAGCGTTGAAGACCCTTTGACAGGGGGTTACTATGGCTACACCTTC. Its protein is CSVEDPLTGGYYGYTF. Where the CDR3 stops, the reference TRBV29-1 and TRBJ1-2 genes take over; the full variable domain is SAVISQKPSRDICQRGTSLTIQCQVDSQVTMMFWYRQQPGQSLTLIATANQGSEATYESGFVIDKFPISRPNLTFSTLTVSNMSPEDSSIYLCSVEDPLTGGYYGYTFGSGTRLTVV.